The sample holds a few counts of the clone carrying this T cell receptor (beta chain). This sample was taken from a study of cytomegalovirus exposure and HLA in healthy donors. About the study: Early on, a data release was issued that held roughly 80 million unique TCRs from HLA-typed donors.

PCR amplification relied on 60 Vbeta primers (plus 13 Jbeta primers). Method: immunoSEQ multiplex PCR; TCRdb's copy keeps in-frame clones and lacks some. This sample has roughly 140,000 clones, with roughly 64% found just once. The sequence derives from a young woman in good health and CMV-seropositive. Input material: PBMCs.

CDR3 sequence: CASSIRLPRRLAGGQETQYF. As DNA, the CDR3 is TGTGCCAGTAGTATTCGTCTTCCTCGTCGACTAGCGGGGGGACAAGAGACCCAGTACTTC. The genes are TRBV19 and TRBJ2-5; 13 bases align to TRBD2. The CDR3 sequence is 20 residues long. Per the germline V gene, CDR1 is LNHDA and CDR2 is SQIVND (reference sequence). V shed 3 bases and J 2 bases; nucleotides not matched to a gene: 15. Complete variable domain (other parts from reference TRBV19 and TRBJ2-5): DGGITQSPKYLFRKEGQNVTLSCEQNLNHDAMYWYRQDPGQGLRLIYYSQIVNDFQKGDIAEGYSVSREKKESFPLTVTSAQKNPTAFYLCASSIRLPRRLAGGQETQYFGPGTRLLVL.